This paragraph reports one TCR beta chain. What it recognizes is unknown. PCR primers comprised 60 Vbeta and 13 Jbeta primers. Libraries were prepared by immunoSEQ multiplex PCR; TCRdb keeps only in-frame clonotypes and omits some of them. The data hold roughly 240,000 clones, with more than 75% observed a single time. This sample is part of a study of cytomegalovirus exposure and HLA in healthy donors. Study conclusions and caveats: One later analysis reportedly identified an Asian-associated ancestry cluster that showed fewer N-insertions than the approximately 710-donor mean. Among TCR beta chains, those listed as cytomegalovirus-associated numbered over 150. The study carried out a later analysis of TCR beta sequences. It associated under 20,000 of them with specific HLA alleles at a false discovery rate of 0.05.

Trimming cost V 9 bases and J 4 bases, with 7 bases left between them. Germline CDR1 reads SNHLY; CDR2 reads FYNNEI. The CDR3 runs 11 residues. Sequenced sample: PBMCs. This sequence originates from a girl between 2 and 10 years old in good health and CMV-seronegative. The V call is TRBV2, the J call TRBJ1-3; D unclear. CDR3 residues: CARAKGNTIYF. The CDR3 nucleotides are TGTGCCAGAGCAAAGGGAAACACCATATATTTT.